This TCR beta chain was captured by sequencing in a study of shared clonotypes between healthy human individuals. CD45RO-negative cells were positively selected for CCR7, leaving out terminally differentiated effector memory CD45RA+ cells. This clone was counted only a few times. The antigen is not known. Other nucleotide sequences from this sample produce the same CDR3. This CDR3 has 12 amino acids. CDR1 is MNHEY, CDR2 SMNVEV, per germline (reference sequence). Trimming shortened V by 3 bases and J by 8 bases, and 8 bases separated the two germline ends. Broader study findings: The generation probabilities recorded for non-shared clonotypes fell below those of clonotypes shared by all four donors.

The test was conducted at deep level. This table comes from immunoSEQ multiplex PCR, and its TCRdb copy is limited to in-frame clones, with some not included. The sample has some 2.1 million clones, around 96% seen once. The V and J genes are TRBV27 and TRBJ2-1; D uncertain. Sequenced material: naive CD8+ T cells sorted from blood. The sequence was obtained from a young man in good health. CDR3 DNA: TGTGCCAGCAGTTTGGTGGGCCATGAGCAGTTCTTC. Encoded protein: CASSLVGHEQFF.